The source of this T cell receptor beta chain is a study of CD8 T cells in ankylosing spondylitis. Comments on this clonotype: What it recognizes is unknown.

General study results and limits: Those disease-linked clones were CD8+; they were also relatively rare in peripheral blood. A number of the motif variants had already been described in reactive arthritis synovial fluid and blood. Significantly higher representation of disease-linked clones was reported for matched ankylosing spondylitis synovial fluid. Blood from ankylosing spondylitis patients appeared to carry a characteristic roughly eight-variant TCR beta motif.

The TCR beta libraries were generated through quantitative 5'-RACE incorporating molecular barcodes. TCRdb passed the 5' RACE reads through MiXCR, listing each CDR3 protein once. The table has under 150,000 distinct CDR3 sequences, roughly a sixth seen once. This receptor was obtained from a male donor with ankylosing spondylitis. Sequenced input: blood, either unsorted or a sorted T cell fraction (not recorded which).

DNA for the CDR3: TGTGCCAGCAGCGGGGACAGCCCCTTGGAGCAGTACTTC. Translated, it gives CASSGDSPLEQYF. The chain uses TRBV9 and TRBJ2-7; the match to TRBD1 covers 7 bases. The CDR3 is 13 residues long. V was clipped by 3 bases and J by 7 bases; unmatched bases: 7. Germline V CDR1 and CDR2: SGDLS, YYNGEE.